These 22 T cell receptor beta chains were sequenced from one sample in a study of T cell responses to AZD1222 COVID-19 vaccine. This table comes from immunoSEQ multiplex PCR, and its TCRdb copy is limited to in-frame clones, with some not included. The sample includes roughly 180,000 clones, around 93% of them seen just once. Sequenced material: peripheral blood, taken on day 0 of AZD1222 vaccination. Every receptor here comes from an adult in good health.

This chain connects TRBV3-1 (or the pseudogene TRBV3-2) to TRBJ1-1; no reliable D call. Germline V lookup: CDR1 LGHDT, CDR2 YNNKEL (reference sequence). CDR3 size: 14 residues. V shed 6 bases and J shed 0 bases, with 11 bases lying between them. CDR3 sequence: CASSPDTLNTEAFF. DNA for the CDR3: TGTGCCAGCAGTCCCGACACATTGAACACTGAAGCTTTCTTT.

The chain carries TRBV7-7 and TRBJ1-5; D may be TRBD1 (5 bases). Trimming removed 5 bases from V and 0 bases from J, with 11 bases in between. From germline, CDR1 is SSHAT and CDR2 FNYEAQ (reference sequence). This CDR3 contains 15 residues. The CDR3 region has the DNA TGTGCCAGCAGCCTCAGACAGTTTAGCAATCAGCCCCAGCATTTT. This sequence encodes CASSLRQFSNQPQHF.

The chain recombines TRBV5-5 with TRBJ1-2, with D uncertain. CDR1 and CDR2 (germline): SGHKS, YYEKEE (reference sequence). This CDR3 has 14 amino acids. The V end lost 0 bases, the J end lost 3 bases, and 9 bases lay between the germline ends. CDR3 region: CASSLEWTDYGYTF. DNA for the CDR3: TGTGCCAGCAGCTTGGAGTGGACGGACTATGGCTACACCTTC. The variable domain in full, with the rest retrieved from reference TRBV5-5 and TRBJ1-2, is DAGVTQSPTHLIKTRGQQVTLRCSPISGHKSVSWYQQVLGQGPQFIFQYYEKEERGRGNFPDRFSARQFPNYSSELNVNALLLGDSALYLCASSLEWTDYGYTFGSGTRLTVV.

This chain links TRBV7-6 with TRBJ2-1, with TRBD1 matching 8 bases. Trimming at V came to 5 bases and at J to 7 bases, leaving 4 bases not matched to a gene. The CDR3 is made up of 13 amino acids. The germline gives CDR1 SGHVS, CDR2 FNYEAQ. The CDR3 DNA is TGTGCCAGCAGCCAGGACAGGGTGAATGAGCAGTTCTTC. It yields the protein CASSQDRVNEQFF.

On this clone itself: At one boundary the junction diverges from the germline segment, which might be a read error. The V and J genes are TRBV3-1 (or the pseudogene TRBV3-2) and TRBJ1-5; possibly TRBD1 for D (5 bases). CDR1 is LGHDT and CDR2 is YNNKEL in the germline V gene (reference sequence). This CDR3 has 15 amino acids. The CDR3, as DNA: TGTGCCAGCACCCAACCAGGGTTTAGGGGACAGCCCCAGCATTTT. Encoded protein: CASTQPGFRGQPQHF.

The chain carries TRBV5-1 and TRBJ2-7, with TRBD2 matching over 10 bases. The CDR3 has 13 residues. Trimming cost V 5 bases and J 4 bases; bases outside gene matches: 3. Germline V lookup: CDR1 SGHRS, CDR2 YFSETQ. CDR3 nucleotide sequence: TGCGCCAGCAGTCCTAGCGGGAGATACGAGCAGTACTTC. It translates to CASSPSGRYEQYF.

The chain links TRBV29-1 to TRBJ1-1; no clear D gene. Per germline, CDR1 SQVTM and CDR2 ANQGSEA. The CDR3 consists of 14 residues. V shed 4 bases and J shed 3 bases, with 15 bases lying between them. In DNA, the CDR3 is TGCAGCGTTGTATGGAGTTTTAGGGACACTGAAGCTTTCTTT. Translation gives CSVVWSFRDTEAFF.

This clone was seen once. The gene calls are TRBV6-2 or TRBV6-3 and TRBJ2-7; D might be TRBD1 or TRBD2, each matching 6 bases. The V end lost 5 bases, the J end lost 2 bases, and 13 bases lay between the germline ends. CDR1 MNHEY and CDR2 SVGEGT come from the germline V gene. This CDR3 contains 14 residues. CDR3: CASSQVGGTYEQYF. The CDR3 DNA reads TGTGCCAGCAGTCAGGTCGGGGGCACCTACGAGCAGTACTTC.

The V call is TRBV30, the J call TRBJ1-1; the D gene is possibly TRBD1 (6 bases). The CDR3 is 18 amino acids. CDR1 is GTSNPN, CDR2 SVGIG, per germline (reference sequence). Trimming left V 2 bases short and J 6 bases short, with 28 bases between. CDR3 DNA: TGTGCCTGGAGTCCTCTCGGGGGGCGCGGCGCTGACTTGGCTGAAGCTTTCTTT. It translates to CAWSPLGGRGADLAEAFF.

The CDR3 protein is CASSYGIREKLFF. Written as DNA, the CDR3 is TGCGCCAGCAGTTATGGAATCAGAGAAAAACTGTTTTTT. This chain connects TRBV10-2 to TRBJ1-4; no reliable D call. The length of the CDR3 is 13 residues. Germline V gene sequence: CDR1 WSHSY, CDR2 SAAADI. The V end lost 5 bases, the J end lost 8 bases, and 12 bases lay between the germline ends.

This clone was found once. This chain links TRBV10-2 with TRBJ1-5, with 9 bases that match TRBD1. The V gene end was trimmed by 6 bases and the J gene end by 7 bases; junction bases not matched to a gene: 4. CDR1 is WSHSY, CDR2 SAAADI, per germline. This CDR3 region has 13 residues. CDR3 residues: CASRGQGTQPQHF. Here the CDR3 DNA reads TGCGCCAGCAGAGGACAGGGGACGCAGCCCCAGCATTTT.

This sequence joins TRBV28 and TRBJ2-7; 13 nucleotides agree with TRBD2. This CDR3 has 14 amino acids. Trimming at V came to 6 bases and at J to 2 bases, leaving 1 base not matched to a gene. The germline V gene has CDR1 MDHEN and CDR2 SYDVKM. The CDR3 nucleotides are TGTGCCAGCAGGGGACTAGCGGGAACCTACGAGCAGTACTTC. Translated: CASRGLAGTYEQYF.

The rearrangement uses TRBV28 and TRBJ1-5; no clear D. The CDR3 runs 12 residues. CDR1 is MDHEN, CDR2 SYDVKM, per germline. The V end was cut by 8 bases, the J end by 6 bases, with 11 bases between. CDR3 loop: CASVSPPQPQHF. DNA for the CDR3: TGTGCCAGCGTAAGTCCCCCTCAGCCCCAGCATTTT.

This clone has only one observation. The J gene is TRBJ1-4, the V gene TRBV28; 9 nucleotides align to TRBD1. J lost 7 bases, V lost 5 bases, and 5 bases had no gene match. This CDR3 is built from 14 residues. Germline V gene data show CDR1 as MDHEN and CDR2 as SYDVKM. The CDR3 loop reads CASSGDRVLEKLFF. The CDR3 DNA sequence: TGTGCCAGCAGTGGGGACAGGGTACTTGAAAAACTGTTTTTT.

The chain uses TRBV5-6 and TRBJ2-5, with D possibly called TRBD1 or TRBD2 (5 bases each). This CDR3 spans 15 amino acids. The germline V gene has CDR1 SGHDT and CDR2 YYEEEE. Trimming stripped 2 bases from V and 2 bases from J, with 13 bases between. The CDR3 DNA is TGTGCCAGCAGCTTTGCTACCGGGACGCAAGAGACCCAGTACTTC. As protein: CASSFATGTQETQYF.

The chain has TRBV7-6 and TRBJ2-6; D uncertain. Germline loops: CDR1 SGHVS, CDR2 FNYEAQ. V lost 2 bases, J lost 0 bases, and 8 bases lay in between. This CDR3 spans 16 amino acids. In DNA form, the CDR3 reads TGTGCCAGCAGCTTATCTCCCGGCTCTGGGGCCAACGTCCTGACTTTC. Protein sequence: CASSLSPGSGANVLTF.

This clone was recorded only once. V usage is TRBV15 and J usage is TRBJ2-7; 8 positions match TRBD1. Germline V gene data show CDR1 as LNHNV and CDR2 as YYDKDF (reference sequence). The V gene end was trimmed by 1 base and the J gene end by 1 base; junction bases not matched to a gene: 3. CDR3 length equals 15 residues. The chain's CDR3 is CATSRGGTGSYEQYF. The CDR3, as DNA: TGTGCCACCAGCAGAGGCGGGACAGGATCCTACGAGCAGTACTTC.

This chain uses TRBV5-4 with TRBJ2-5, with 7 bases identical to TRBD1. Trimming cost V 2 bases and J 4 bases; bases outside gene matches: 11. Germline CDR1 SGHNT, CDR2 YYREEE (reference sequence). There are 16 residues in the CDR3. The CDR3: CASSFPSRGGRETQYF. The CDR3, as DNA: TGTGCCAGCAGCTTCCCCTCAAGAGGGGGCCGAGAGACCCAGTACTTC. Full variable domain (outside the CDR3, taken from reference TRBV5-4 and TRBJ2-5): ETGVTQSPTHLIKTRGQQVTLRCSSQSGHNTVSWYQQALGQGPQFIFQYYREEENGRGNFPPRFSGLQFPNYSSELNVNALELDDSALYLCASSFPSRGGRETQYFGPGTRLLVL.

V usage is TRBV5-1 and J usage is TRBJ1-5; D is uncertain. With 0 bases removed from V and 6 bases from J, the gap between germline ends came to 10 bases. This CDR3 has 14 amino acids. The germline CDR1 and CDR2 sequences are SGHRS and YFSETQ. The CDR3 nucleotides are TGCGCCAGCAGCTTGGTTGGGGAAAGTCAGCCCCAGCATTTT. Translated: CASSLVGESQPQHF. Based on the CDR3 plus reference TRBV5-1 and TRBJ1-5, the full variable domain is KAGVTQTPRYLIKTRGQQVTLSCSPISGHRSVSWYQQTPGQGLQFLFEYFSETQRNKGNFPGRFSGRQFSNSRSEMNVSTLELGDSALYLCASSLVGESQPQHFGDGTRLSIL.

The chain combines TRBV6-2 or TRBV6-3 with TRBJ1-2, with D possibly being TRBD1 (5 bases). The CDR3 has 15 residues. The germline V and J ends were trimmed by 5 bases and 6 bases, with 19 bases remaining between them. Germline CDR1 is MNHEY and CDR2 is SVGEGT. The CDR3 sequence: CASSTPGRTVDGYTF. DNA for the CDR3: TGTGCCAGCAGTACGCCGGGACGTACAGTCGATGGCTACACCTTC.

This rearrangement joins TRBV7-2 to TRBJ2-7; TRBD1 agrees at 7 bases. Germline V gene sequence: CDR1 SGHTA, CDR2 FQGNSA. The CDR3 is 15 residues long. J lost 4 bases, V lost 4 bases, and 10 bases had no gene match. The CDR3 region has the DNA TGTGCCAGCAGCTGGGCTCCGGGACAGAATTACGAGCAGTACTTC. Protein product: CASSWAPGQNYEQYF. Full variable domain (rest looked up from reference TRBV7-2 and TRBJ2-7): GAGVSQSPSNKVTEKGKDVELRCDPISGHTALYWYRQSLGQGLEFLIYFQGNSAPDKSGLPSDRFSAERTGGSVSTLTIQRTQQEDSAVYLCASSWAPGQNYEQYFGPGTRLTVT.

The rearrangement uses TRBV28 and TRBJ1-2; no firm D call. Trimming removed 6 bases at V and 0 bases at J, with 5 bases between. Germline V gene sequence: CDR1 MDHEN, CDR2 SYDVKM. This CDR3 has 12 residues. This chain's CDR3 is CASSGSNYGYTF. CDR3 in DNA: TGTGCCAGCAGCGGTTCTAACTATGGCTACACCTTC.